Listed here is a single T cell receptor (beta chain). As yet, its antigen is unknown. Generated by immunoSEQ multiplex PCR, the TCRdb table keeps only in-frame clones and is missing some. The sample includes 150,000 to 200,000 clones, over 80% of them seen just once. This entry belongs to a study of T cell responses to AZD1222 COVID-19 vaccine. Overall study findings and caveats: Spike-specific TCR breadth and depth rose after two AZD1222 doses. Baseline antibody screening turned up just six seropositive AZD1222 recipients. Females outnumbered males among donors, who were mostly white British; clonal diversity was possibly underestimated. Regions left unmutated in variants are reportedly the target of nearly half of spike-specific TCRs.

This clonotype originated in an adult who received the MenACWY meningococcal vaccine as a control. The source material was peripheral blood, sampled 28 days after the second dose of the MenACWY control vaccine.

The CDR3 loop reads CASSFGTGIYSPLHF. DNA for the CDR3: TGTGCCAGCAGCTTTGGGACGGGGATTTATTCACCCCTCCACTTT. This chain joins TRBV6-5 and TRBJ1-6, with a tentative D call TRBD1 (5 bases). Germline CDR1 is MNHEY and CDR2 is SVGAGI. The CDR3 consists of 15 residues. V lost 6 bases, J lost 8 bases, and 17 bases lay in between.